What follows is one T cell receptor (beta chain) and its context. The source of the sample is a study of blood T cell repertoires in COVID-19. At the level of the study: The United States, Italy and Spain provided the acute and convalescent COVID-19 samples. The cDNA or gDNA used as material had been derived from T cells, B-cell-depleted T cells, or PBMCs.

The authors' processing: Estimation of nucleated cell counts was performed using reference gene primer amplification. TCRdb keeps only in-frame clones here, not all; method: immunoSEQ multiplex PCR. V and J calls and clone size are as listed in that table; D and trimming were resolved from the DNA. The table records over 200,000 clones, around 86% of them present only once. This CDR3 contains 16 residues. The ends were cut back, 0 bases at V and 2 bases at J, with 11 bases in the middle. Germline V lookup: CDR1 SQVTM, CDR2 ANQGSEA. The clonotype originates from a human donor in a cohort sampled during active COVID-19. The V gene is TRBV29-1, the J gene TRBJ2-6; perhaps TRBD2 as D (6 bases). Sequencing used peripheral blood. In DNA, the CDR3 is TGCAGCGTTGAAGATCGGGGGTTCCCTGGGGCCAACGTCCTGACTTTC. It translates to CSVEDRGFPGANVLTF.